This T cell receptor beta chain appears in the sequencing data of a study of shared clonotypes between healthy human individuals. Whole-study findings and limits: Sample collection involved blood only; tissue repertoires are likely different.

CDR3 length: 14 amino acids. Trimming left V 4 bases short and J 8 bases short, with 18 bases between. Germline CDR1 is SGHRS and CDR2 is YFSETQ. Using immunoSEQ multiplex PCR, the repertoire was profiled, and TCRdb retains in-frame clones only, with some absent. The sample lists some 630,000 clones, about three quarters seen once, with less than 2% in the top ten. As regards this clone: Its antigen is not identified.

Sequencing input: memory CD4+ T cells sorted from blood. Subset: CD45RA-negative fraction. The chain has TRBV5-1 and TRBJ1-1, with unresolved D. The receptor's source is a woman in her 30s in good health. CDR3 sequence (DNA): TGCGCCAGCAGCCGAGGACCTCCCAGAGGGGAAGCTTTCTTT. This gives the protein CASSRGPPRGEAFF.